Listed here are 10 T cell receptor beta chains from one sample, sequenced in a study of cytomegalovirus exposure and HLA in healthy donors (dated by TCRdb to between 2016 and 2019). Receptor libraries were prepared by the immunoSEQ multiplex PCR assay. For the multiplex PCR, a mixture combining 60 forward primers for TCR Vbeta segments and 13 reverse primers for TCR Jbeta segments was used. TCRdb limited this immuneACCESS table to in-frame rearrangements with V and J called. A share of clones is missing; checked studies link under half to unresolved V genes, and the rest is unexplained. Counted in this sample were about 140,000 clones; about three quarters of them appeared once. The ten top clones hold 1.5% to 2% of the sample. The specimen sequenced was PBMCs. These receptors all stem from a man aged 35 to 55 in good health and CMV-seronegative.

The V gene is TRBV30, the J gene TRBJ2-1; TRBD2 matches at 10 bases. V dropped 5 bases and J dropped 6; count of bases not matched to a gene: 4. Germline lookup yields CDR1 GTSNPN and CDR2 SVGIG (reference sequence). This CDR3 is 13 amino acids long. Here the CDR3 reads CAWVGLALNEQFF. The CDR3 coding sequence is TGTGCCTGGGTGGGACTAGCGCTCAATGAGCAGTTCTTC.

This rearrangement joins TRBV9 to TRBJ2-7; 8 positions match TRBD2. In germline, CDR1 is SGDLS, CDR2 YYNGEE. The CDR3 has 15 amino acids. The trim removed 3 bases at V and 7 bases at J, leaving 12 bases unmatched. The CDR3 spells CASSAQGLVSEEQYF. The CDR3 region has the DNA TGTGCCAGCAGCGCCCAGGGACTAGTTTCAGAAGAGCAGTACTTC.

The chain combines TRBV7-2 with TRBJ2-1, with TRBD2 identical over 9 bases. CDR3 length: 15 residues. CDR1 is SGHTA and CDR2 is FQGNSA in the germline V gene. The V gene end was trimmed by 4 bases and the J gene end by 8 bases; junction bases not matched to a gene: 9. CDR3 sequence reads: CASSSAGLAIDEQFF. CDR3 sequence (DNA): TGTGCCAGCAGCTCGGCGGGACTAGCAATCGATGAGCAGTTCTTC.

The gene calls are TRBV2 and TRBJ1-4; D call uncertain. The CDR3 consists of 13 residues. Germline lookup yields CDR1 SNHLY and CDR2 FYNNEI. V lost 10 bases to trimming and J lost 10 bases, with 19 bases between them. This chain's CDR3 is CATRLFQDGKLFF. DNA for the CDR3: TGTGCCACCCGGTTGTTCCAGGATGGAAAACTGTTTTTT.

V is TRBV7-6 and J is TRBJ2-7; D perhaps matches TRBD1 (5 bases). The CDR3 covers 13 residues. The ends were cut back, 2 bases at V and 5 bases at J, with 10 bases in the middle. Germline CDR1 is SGHVS and CDR2 is FNYEAQ. The CDR3 spells CASSLQGLDEQYF. As DNA, the CDR3 is TGTGCCAGCAGCTTACAGGGCCTTGACGAGCAGTACTTC.

The V and J genes are TRBV5-6 and TRBJ2-3, with 9 bases identical to TRBD2. Germline-derived CDR1 and CDR2 are SGHDT and YYEEEE. This CDR3 has 16 residues. Trimming took 3 bases from V and 4 from J; bases not matched to a gene: 9. The CDR3 sequence is CASSWGGGAGADTQYF. CDR3 sequence (DNA): TGTGCCAGCAGCTGGGGCGGGGGGGCTGGGGCAGATACGCAGTATTTT.

The rearrangement joins TRBV2 to TRBJ2-3; 7 nucleotides match TRBD2. Germline CDR1 reads SNHLY; CDR2 reads FYNNEI. CDR3 length: 15 amino acids. The junction had 8 bases not matched to a gene; V was cut back by 3 bases and J by 5 bases. CDR3 region: CASSDLGGPGDTQYF. The CDR3, as DNA: TGTGCCAGCAGTGATCTGGGAGGGCCAGGAGATACGCAGTATTTT.

V gene TRBV4-1 combines with J gene TRBJ1-5; D gene ambiguous. The germline V and J ends were trimmed by 1 base and 5 bases, with 9 bases remaining between them. The germline V gene has CDR1 MGHRA and CDR2 YSYEKL. The CDR3 length is 14 residues. The CDR3, as DNA: TGCGCCAGCAGCCAAGCTGGCCGTGATCAGCCCCAGCATTTT. Translated, it gives CASSQAGRDQPQHF.

The chain uses TRBV10-3 and TRBJ2-5; D uncertain. The J call may be wrong; the DNA end is better matched by TRBJ2-7. The CDR3 contains 12 residues. Germline assignment: CDR1 ENHRY and CDR2 SYGVKD. CDR3 in DNA: TGTGCCATCAGTCCTCACTACTACGAGCAGTACTTC. It codes for CAISPHYYEQYF.

V and J are TRBV11-2 and TRBJ2-7; perhaps TRBD1 as D (5 bases). Germline values: CDR1 SGHAT, CDR2 FQNNGV. V dropped 3 bases and J dropped 2 bases, with 8 bases sitting between them. CDR3 length equals 13 residues. CDR3 residues: CASSLDNTYEQYF. The CDR3 DNA sequence: TGTGCCAGCAGCTTGGACAATACCTACGAGCAGTACTTC.